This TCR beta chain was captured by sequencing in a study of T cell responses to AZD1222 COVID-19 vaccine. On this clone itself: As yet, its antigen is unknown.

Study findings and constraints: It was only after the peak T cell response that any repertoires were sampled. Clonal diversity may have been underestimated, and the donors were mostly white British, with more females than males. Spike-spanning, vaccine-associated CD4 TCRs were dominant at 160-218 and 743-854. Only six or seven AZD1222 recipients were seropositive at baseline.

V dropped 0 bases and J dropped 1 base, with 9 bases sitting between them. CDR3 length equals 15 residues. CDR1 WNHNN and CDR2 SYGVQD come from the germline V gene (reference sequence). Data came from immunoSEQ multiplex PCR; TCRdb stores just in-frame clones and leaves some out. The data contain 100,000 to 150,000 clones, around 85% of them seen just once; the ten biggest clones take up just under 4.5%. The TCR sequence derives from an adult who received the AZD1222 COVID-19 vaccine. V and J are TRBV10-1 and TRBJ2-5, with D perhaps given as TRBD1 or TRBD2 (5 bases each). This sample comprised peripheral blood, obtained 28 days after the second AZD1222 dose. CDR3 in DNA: TGCGCCAGCAGTGAGTCGGGACGGGGCCAAGAGACCCAGTACTTC. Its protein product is CASSESGRGQETQYF.